The T cell receptor beta chain described here comes from a study of tumor-infiltrating lymphocytes in primary liver carcinoma. TCR beta cDNA was prepared out of about 510 ng total RNA by means of a constant-region primer. Three nested multiplex PCR rounds, a slightly modified ARM-PCR, produced the libraries for TCR beta. The two initial PCR rounds, nine to eleven cycles each, used TRBV1-TRBV30 forward and C-beta reverse primers. Each CDR3 protein gets one entry after TCRdb re-called the multiplex PCR reads with MiXCR. The data hold about 130,000 distinct CDR3 sequences, with roughly three fifths observed a single time. This CDR3 has 14 residues. Unmatched junction bases numbered 9, after V lost 9 bases and J lost 7 bases. Total RNA and DNA came together from approximately 20-30 mg of bulk tissue without cell sorting. Donors were untreated and chronically infected with HBV.

The sequenced sample was liver tumor tissue from sampling region 3. Subset denoted: tumor region T3, left-lateral pole. V is TRBV12-3 or TRBV12-4 and J is TRBJ1-6, with 7 bases aligning to TRBD1. The sequence derives from a woman aged 60-75 years with primary liver carcinoma and hepatitis B virus infection. The CDR3 nucleotides read TGTGCCAGTAGACCGGGACAGCGGAATTCACCCCTCCACTTT. Translating it yields CASRPGQRNSPLHF.